This section outlines one TCR beta chain sequence together with its context. The germline CDR1 and CDR2 sequences are LNHDA and SQIVND (reference sequence). This CDR3 comprises 20 residues. J lost 0 bases, V lost 7 bases, and 19 bases had no gene match. This sample was included in a study of blood T cell repertoires in COVID-19. This table comes from immunoSEQ multiplex PCR, and its TCRdb copy is limited to in-frame clones, with some not included. The sample shows over 200,000 clones, under 90% of them seen only once. The sequence was obtained from a man aged 60 to 69 who had recovered from COVID-19. The chain joins TRBV19 to TRBJ2-1; 9 bases are shared with TRBD1. Sequencing was performed on peripheral blood. Here the CDR3 DNA reads TGTGCCAGTATCACAAGGGTGGGACAGGGCAGACGTCCCTCCTACAATGAGCAGTTCTTC. Translating gives CASITRVGQGRRPSYNEQFF.